The next 14 T cell receptor beta chains were all read from a single sample in a study of technical replicates of blood from several donors. The data were produced by immunoSEQ multiplex PCR, yet TCRdb's version contains in-frame clones alone and is incomplete. The top ten hold about 3.8% of the sample, which has around 53,000 clones, around 90% seen once. Sequencing was done on a sample of PBMCs. These receptors were collected from a human donor in good health. Some clones in this sample may be carry-over from other donors' samples.

This clone appeared once. V is TRBV11-2 and J is TRBJ1-1, with a weak D call TRBD1 (6 bases). The CDR3 loop spans 17 amino acids. In germline, CDR1 is SGHAT, CDR2 FQNNGV. V gave up 5 bases and J gave up 2 bases, with 21 bases separating them. The CDR3 protein is CASSTTGWTDYNTEAFF. The CDR3 DNA reads as TGTGCCAGCAGCACGACAGGATGGACGGATTATAACACTGAAGCTTTCTTT.

The gene calls are TRBV6-1 and TRBJ1-1, with a possible D match to TRBD1 (6 bases). The CDR3 consists of 15 residues. V lost 7 bases, J lost 5 bases, and 20 bases lay in between. Germline V gene lookup returns CDR1 MNHNS and CDR2 SASEGT. CDR3 bases: TGTGCCAGCAAAAGAGCGGGGGCTTTGGGGACTGAAGCTTTCTTT. Protein product: CASKRAGALGTEAFF.

This clone was picked up one time. The chain uses TRBV27 and TRBJ2-3, with TRBD2 identical over 7 bases. The V segment lost 6 bases and the J segment 4 bases; nucleotides outside the gene matches: 4. Germline V gene sequence: CDR1 MNHEY, CDR2 SMNVEV (reference sequence). This CDR3 is 13 amino acids long. Written as DNA, the CDR3 is TGTGCCAGCAGCCGACTAGCCTCAGATACGCAGTATTTT. Translating it yields CASSRLASDTQYF.

This chain uses TRBV6-5 with TRBJ1-2, with 8 bases that match TRBD1. Trimming removed 1 base from V and 2 bases from J; junction bases left unmatched: 3. Germline CDR1 MNHEY, CDR2 SVGAGI. The CDR3 length is 15 residues. This CDR3 is CASSYYGQGNYGYTF. CDR3 sequence (DNA): TGTGCCAGCAGTTACTATGGACAGGGCAACTATGGCTACACCTTC.

V gene TRBV29-1 combines with J gene TRBJ1-2; 11 bases are shared with TRBD1. V lost 3 bases, J lost 5 bases, and 5 bases stayed unmatched. Germline values: CDR1 SQVTM, CDR2 ANQGSEA. The CDR3 has 14 residues. The chain's CDR3 is CSVELGDRGYGYTF. CDR3 DNA sequence: TGCAGCGTTGAGTTAGGGGACAGGGGGTATGGCTACACCTTC.

Here the CDR3 reads CARKDSSGANVLTF. The CDR3 region has the DNA TGTGCCAGAAAAGACAGCTCTGGGGCCAACGTCCTGACTTTC. J is TRBJ2-6 and V is TRBV2; D is perhaps TRBD1 (5 bases). The CDR3 length is 14 residues. V lost 9 bases, J lost 0 bases, and 9 bases lay in between. Germline V gene data show CDR1 as SNHLY and CDR2 as FYNNEI.

The chain is built from TRBV29-1 and TRBJ1-5; TRBD1 matches 8 bases. Germline CDR1 is SQVTM and CDR2 is ANQGSEA. J was trimmed by 6 bases and V by 6 bases; bases with no gene match: 7. The CDR3 sequence is 13 residues long. The CDR3 DNA follows: TGCAGCGTACGGACAGGGACAGGTCAGCCCCAGCATTTT. Protein: CSVRTGTGQPQHF.

The chain joins TRBV5-1 to TRBJ2-2; D is unresolved. V lost 4 bases and J 6 bases, leaving 7 bases between the germline ends. Per the germline V gene, CDR1 is SGHRS and CDR2 is YFSETQ. This CDR3 has 12 amino acids. In DNA form, the CDR3 reads TGCGCCAGCAGCCGTCCTTCCGGGGAGCTGTTTTTT. It codes for CASSRPSGELFF.

This clone was seen once. The chain recombines TRBV4-3 with TRBJ1-4; D uncertain. The V end lost 4 bases, the J end lost 4 bases, and 10 bases lay between the germline ends. Germline-derived CDR1 and CDR2 are LGHNA and YSLEER. This CDR3 comprises 14 residues. Here the CDR3 reads CASSPYPGNEKLFF. The CDR3 DNA reads as TGCGCCAGCAGCCCGTATCCGGGTAATGAAAAACTGTTTTTT.

Written as DNA, the CDR3 is TGTGCCAGTAGTACGAGGGACAGCTCCTACGAGCAGTACTTC. This sequence encodes CASSTRDSSYEQYF. This rearrangement joins TRBV19 to TRBJ2-7; 7 nucleotides align to TRBD1. The CDR3 runs 14 residues. The ends lost 4 bases at V and 0 bases at J; junction bases unmatched: 3. The germline V gene has CDR1 LNHDA and CDR2 SQIVND (reference sequence).

The rearrangement uses TRBV7-2 and TRBJ1-6, with a possible D match to TRBD1 (5 bases). The length of the CDR3 is 15 residues. V lost 3 bases and J lost 7, with 13 bases in between. From germline, CDR1 is SGHTA and CDR2 FQGNSA. In DNA, the CDR3 is TGTGCCAGCAGCTTTCCGCAGGGATACAATTCACCCCTCCACTTT. This encodes CASSFPQGYNSPLHF.

V is TRBV12-5 and J is TRBJ2-3, with TRBD1 identical over 12 bases. The CDR3 runs to 17 residues. The junction had 6 bases not matched to a gene; V was cut back by 0 bases and J by 5 bases. Germline V CDR1 and CDR2: LGHNT, FRNRAP. CDR3 amino acids: CASGLVLGTGGLDTQYF. DNA for the CDR3: TGTGCTAGTGGTTTGGTACTAGGGACAGGGGGCTTAGATACGCAGTATTTT.

V usage is TRBV4-2 and J usage is TRBJ2-7, with 7 bases matching TRBD2. Unmatched junction bases numbered 7, after V lost 0 bases and J lost 5 bases. CDR3 length equals 15 residues. Germline CDR1 and CDR2: LGHNA and YNFKEQ. Here the CDR3 reads CASSQDVTSRNEQYF. CDR3 DNA: TGTGCCAGCAGCCAAGATGTGACTAGCAGAAACGAGCAGTACTTC.

The V call is TRBV9, the J call TRBJ1-6; D may be TRBD1 (6 bases). Germline V lookup: CDR1 SGDLS, CDR2 YYNGEE. The CDR3 has 14 residues. Trimming took 3 bases from V and 8 from J, leaving 12 bases between them. The CDR3 coding sequence is TGTGCCAGCAGCGCACAGGGCAGTTATTCACCCCTCCACTTT. Protein sequence: CASSAQGSYSPLHF. The variable domain in full, completed from reference TRBV9 and TRBJ1-6, reads DSGVTQTPKHLITATGQRVTLRCSPRSGDLSVYWYQQSLDQGLQFLIQYYNGEERAKGNILERFSAQQFPDLHSELNLSSLELGDSALYFCASSAQGSYSPLHFGNGTRLTVT.